These 3 T cell receptor beta chains share one sample of origin, sequenced in a study of cytomegalovirus exposure and HLA in healthy donors. 60 Vbeta and 13 Jbeta primers were used in PCR. Method: immunoSEQ multiplex PCR; TCRdb's copy keeps in-frame clones and lacks some. In the table there are about 160,000 clones, around 86% of which are singletons. Sequenced material: PBMCs. The receptors derive from a girl aged 2-15 years in good health and CMV-seropositive.

The chain is built from TRBV7-8 and TRBJ1-2, with D possibly matching TRBD1 (5 bases). Germline V gene data show CDR1 as SGHVS and CDR2 as FQNEAQ. The germline V and J ends were trimmed by 0 bases and 8 bases, with 16 bases remaining between them. The CDR3 is 15 amino acids. In nucleotides, the CDR3 is TGTGCCAGCAGCTTAGCAATCGGGGGAGGGAAGGGCTACACCTTC. Translating gives CASSLAIGGGKGYTF.

V is TRBV29-1 and J is TRBJ2-5, with D hard to call. V was pared by 6 bases and J by 5 bases, with 19 bases between. CDR1 is SQVTM and CDR2 is ANQGSEA in the germline V gene. CDR3 length: 14 amino acids. The CDR3 DNA reads as TGCAGCGTGGAAACTCCTAGTTCCGGCGAGACCCAGTACTTC. This sequence encodes CSVETPSSGETQYF.

CDR3 DNA sequence: TGCGCCAGCAGTTCCGATGAAAAACTGTTTTTT. Amino acids: CASSSDEKLFF. The rearrangement joins TRBV5-1 to TRBJ1-4; D ambiguous. The V and J ends lost 5 bases and 6 bases respectively, with 5 bases between them. The germline gives CDR1 SGHRS, CDR2 YFSETQ. This CDR3 comprises 11 residues.